The sample holds many counts of the clone carrying this TCR beta chain. Antigen: not known. Primers used in a second PCR of roughly 6 to 11 cycles were a sample-barcoded 5' primer and a J-beta primer mix. Per sample, CDR3-containing paired-end reads numbered at least 3 million. TCRdb re-derived calls from the 5' RACE reads in MiXCR, one entry per CDR3 protein. This table has around 1,700,000 distinct CDR3 sequences, under 30% appearing once. The entry originates in a study of blood T cells in healthy people across ages. Whole-study results and caveats: TCR beta diversity, measured per million T cells, fell in a roughly linear way with age. Donor CMV status was unknown, possibly confounding expanded clonotype changes.

Trimming removed 5 bases from V and 4 bases from J, with 8 bases in between. The germline gives CDR1 SQVTM, CDR2 ANQGSEA. The CDR3 contains 11 residues. Total RNA extracted from each sample amounted to at least 5 micrograms. Source material: blood. The chain employs TRBV29-1 and TRBJ1-1; D not certain. This TCR was sampled from a woman aged 25 to 39 in good health. The CDR3 DNA reads as TGCAGCGTTTTCCGTGGCACTGAAGCTTTCTTT. As protein: CSVFRGTEAFF.